A single sample gave rise to the 13 T cell receptor beta chains below, sequenced in a study of blood T cell repertoires in COVID-19 (dated by TCRdb to about 2020). Libraries were constructed by the immunoSEQ multiplex PCR assay. TCRdb re-hosts the immuneACCESS table, in-frame sequences only. Its copies lack some clones; in the studies checked, an unresolved V gene accounts for under half of them, and the cause for the rest is not known. The sample table records tens of thousands of clones; 70% to 85% of these occur just once. The ten largest make up over 3% of the sample. Sequenced: peripheral blood. These receptors were obtained from a man between 60 and 75 years old with acute or convalescent COVID-19.

The chain uses TRBV19 and TRBJ1-4, with no clear D. The germline gives CDR1 LNHDA, CDR2 SQIVND (reference sequence). CDR3 length equals 14 residues. With 8 bases removed from V and 6 bases from J, the gap between germline ends came to 16 bases. The CDR3 reads CASSRPGSYEKLFF. The CDR3, as DNA: TGTGCCAGTTCCCGCCCGGGGTCTTATGAAAAACTGTTTTTT.

The genes are TRBV7-3 and TRBJ2-2; 12 bases map to TRBD2. Germline CDR1 is SGHTA and CDR2 is FQGTGA. V shed 2 bases, J shed 5 bases, and the junction held 6 bases outside the gene matches. The CDR3 is 17 amino acids. The CDR3 DNA reads TGTGCCAGCAGCTTACCTGGACTAGCGGGACGTACCGGGGAGCTGTTTTTT. It specifies CASSLPGLAGRTGELFF.

This clone was observed a handful of times. The rearrangement joins TRBV10-2 to TRBJ2-3; the D is unclear. Germline CDR1 is WSHSY and CDR2 is SAAADI. Trimming left V 3 bases short and J 4 bases short, with 11 bases between. CDR3 length: 14 residues. In DNA form, the CDR3 reads TGCGCCAGCAGTGACGCGCCCGTAGCAGATACGCAGTATTTT. This encodes CASSDAPVADTQYF.

The J gene is TRBJ2-2, the V gene TRBV29-1, with TRBD1 matching 9 bases. The junction had 7 bases not matched to a gene; V was cut back by 1 base and J by 4 bases. This CDR3 has 16 amino acids. Germline assignment: CDR1 SQVTM and CDR2 ANQGSEA. The CDR3 coding sequence is TGCAGCGTTGAAGGTACCGGGACAGGGATCACCGGGGAGCTGTTTTTT. It is translated as CSVEGTGTGITGELFF.

Only a few counts were recorded for this clone. The chain joins TRBV15 to TRBJ1-1, with D uncertain. With 0 bases removed from V and 3 bases from J, the gap between germline ends came to 14 bases. CDR3 length equals 16 residues. Germline values: CDR1 LNHNV, CDR2 YYDKDF (reference sequence). CDR3 sequence reads: CATSRDRDSTDTEAFF. The CDR3 DNA reads as TGTGCCACCAGCAGAGACCGGGATTCGACGGACACTGAAGCTTTCTTT.

The V gene is TRBV11-3, the J gene TRBJ2-5; a possible D gene is TRBD1 (6 bases). Germline CDR1 SGHNT, CDR2 YENEEA. The CDR3 sequence is 11 residues long. The ends were cut back, 6 bases at V and 5 bases at J, with 7 bases in the middle. CDR3 bases: TGTGCCAGCAGTACAGGGGAGACCCAGTACTTC. Residues: CASSTGETQYF.

The V and J genes are TRBV29-1 and TRBJ1-5; D not certain. Deletions cut 4 bases from V and 0 bases from J, with 4 bases between. The CDR3 extends over 12 amino acids. The germline gives CDR1 SQVTM, CDR2 ANQGSEA. The CDR3 here is CSVAYSNQPQHF. DNA for the CDR3: TGCAGCGTTGCTTATAGCAATCAGCCCCAGCATTTT. The full variable domain, rest sourced from reference TRBV29-1 and TRBJ1-5, is SAVISQKPSRDICQRGTSLTIQCQVDSQVTMMFWYRQQPGQSLTLIATANQGSEATYESGFVIDKFPISRPNLTFSTLTVSNMSPEDSSIYLCSVAYSNQPQHFGDGTRLSIL.

The J gene is TRBJ1-6, the V gene TRBV19, with D unresolved. The CDR3 runs to 13 residues. The V gene's germline CDR1 is LNHDA and CDR2 SQIVND (reference sequence). Trimming took 3 bases from V and 6 from J, leaving 6 bases between them. This CDR3 reads CASSMGANSPLHF. The DNA of the CDR3 is TGTGCCAGTAGTATGGGAGCTAATTCACCCCTCCACTTT.

This clone was recorded once. The chain has TRBV19 and TRBJ1-4; 8 bases agree with TRBD1. V lost 6 bases, J lost 7 bases, and 13 bases stayed unmatched. Germline assignment: CDR1 LNHDA and CDR2 SQIVND (reference sequence). This CDR3 is 16 amino acids long. CDR3 loop: CASRTKPGQELEKLFF. DNA of the CDR3: TGTGCCAGTAGAACAAAGCCGGGACAGGAACTTGAAAAACTGTTTTTT. The variable domain in full, with the rest retrieved from reference TRBV19 and TRBJ1-4, is DGGITQSPKYLFRKEGQNVTLSCEQNLNHDAMYWYRQDPGQGLRLIYYSQIVNDFQKGDIAEGYSVSREKKESFPLTVTSAQKNPTAFYLCASRTKPGQELEKLFFGSGTQLSVL.

The CDR3 protein is CAISREFGNIQYF. CDR3 in DNA: TGTGCCATCAGTCGGGAGTTCGGAAACATTCAGTACTTC. V gene TRBV10-3 combines with J gene TRBJ2-4, with D possibly matching TRBD2 (6 bases). V lost 5 bases and J 6 bases, leaving 11 bases between the germline ends. Germline assignment: CDR1 ENHRY and CDR2 SYGVKD. The CDR3 is 13 amino acids.

The chain couples TRBV5-4 to TRBJ2-5, with TRBD1 matching 9 bases. The CDR3 is made up of 15 amino acids. J gave up 5 bases and V 4 bases, and 9 bases lay outside the gene matches. The V gene's germline CDR1 is SGHNT and CDR2 YYREEE (reference sequence). CDR3 sequence: CASSPSTGGLETQYF. Here the CDR3 DNA reads TGTGCCAGCAGCCCGTCGACAGGGGGATTGGAGACCCAGTACTTC.

The chain recombines TRBV27 with TRBJ1-2; 7 bases are a match to TRBD1. Per germline, CDR1 MNHEY and CDR2 SMNVEV (reference sequence). This CDR3 has 14 amino acids. V shed 5 bases, J shed 5 bases, and the junction held 8 bases outside the gene matches. The CDR3 sequence: CASSVGTDHYGYTF. CDR3 DNA: TGTGCCAGCAGTGTTGGGACAGACCATTATGGCTACACCTTC.

The rearrangement joins TRBV2 to TRBJ1-4, with 7 bases aligning to TRBD1. The CDR3 loop spans 13 amino acids. Per germline, CDR1 SNHLY and CDR2 FYNNEI. After removal of 6 bases from V and 8 bases from J, the junction contained 6 bases not matched to a gene. This CDR3 reads CASSQTGTEKLFF. CDR3 in DNA: TGTGCCAGCAGCCAGACAGGGACCGAAAAACTGTTTTTT.